The 16 T cell receptor beta chains below come from one sample, sequenced in a study of Graves' ophthalmopathy and Graves' hyperthyroidism. Scientists amplified the TCR beta CDR3 regions from RNA transcripts. First-round RT-PCR relied on HTBI primers, and a second-round multiplex PCR came next. TCRdb ran MiXCR on the multiplex PCR reads and lists one entry per CDR3 protein. The sample consists of over a million distinct CDR3 sequences, roughly two fifths of them appearing once. Sequencing was performed on peripheral blood or thyroid tissue (not recorded which). The receptors derive from an adult man with Graves' hyperthyroidism.

This clonotype was detected a few times. The chain recombines TRBV11-2 with TRBJ2-5; TRBD2 is a possible D gene (7 bases). The V and J ends lost 1 base and 9 bases respectively, with 18 bases between them. Germline CDR1 SGHAT, CDR2 FQNNGV. The CDR3 is made up of 15 amino acids. The CDR3 nucleotides read TGTGCCAGCAGCTTAGCTTGGAGGGGGAGGGAGGCCCAGTACTTC. Its protein product is CASSLAWRGREAQYF.

This clonotype was detected a few times. The chain recombines TRBV4-2 with TRBJ1-1, with a weak D call TRBD1 (6 bases). This CDR3 has 20 amino acids. In germline, CDR1 is LGHNA, CDR2 YNFKEQ. Deletions cut 4 bases from V and 1 base from J, with 28 bases between. The CDR3 protein is CASSPWGSRINNRENTEAFF. The CDR3 bases are TGTGCCAGCAGCCCATGGGGGTCTCGGATAAACAACAGGGAGAACACTGAAGCTTTCTTT.

This clonotype showed up many times. The V and J genes are TRBV24-1 and TRBJ1-1; D gene ambiguous. The CDR3 is made up of 13 amino acids. The V and J ends lost 1 base and 6 bases respectively, with 8 bases between them. CDR1 and CDR2 (germline): KGHDR, SFDVKD. CDR3 bases: TGTGCCACCAGTGATTTCCCCAGCTCTGAAGCTTTCTTT. Translating it yields CATSDFPSSEAFF.

This clonotype was counted only a few times. The chain links TRBV6-5 to TRBJ1-5; D might be TRBD1 (5 bases). The CDR3 spans 14 residues. Trimming left V 4 bases short and J 6 bases short, with 13 bases between. CDR1 and CDR2 (germline): MNHEY, SVGAGI. DNA of the CDR3: TGTGCCAGCAGTTTTGGACGGCAGGGTCAGCCCCAGCATTTT. Translation: CASSFGRQGQPQHF.

The chain uses TRBV6-5 and TRBJ2-7; TRBD1 matches at 7 bases. Germline V gene data show CDR1 as MNHEY and CDR2 as SVGAGI. J gave up 1 base and V 2 bases, and 5 bases lay outside the gene matches. The CDR3 has 15 residues. As DNA, the CDR3 is TGTGCCAGCAGTTACACTGAGACAGGGTCCTACGAGCAGTACTTC. This codes for CASSYTETGSYEQYF.

The count of this clonotype is one. The chain links TRBV15 to TRBJ2-7, with D possibly matching TRBD2 (6 bases). This CDR3 region has 13 residues. Trimming pared 3 bases from V and 4 bases from J, leaving 10 bases between. Germline assignment: CDR1 LNHNV and CDR2 YYDKDF (reference sequence). CDR3 sequence reads: CATSSLRGYEQYF. In nucleotides, the CDR3 is TGTGCCACCAGCAGTTTACGGGGGTACGAGCAGTACTTC.

This clonotype was counted at least ten times. This rearrangement joins TRBV2 to TRBJ1-5, with no clear D. V was cut by 6 bases and J by 7 bases, with 22 bases left in between. CDR3 size: 16 residues. The V gene's germline CDR1 is SNHLY and CDR2 FYNNEI. The CDR3 DNA is TGTGCCAGCAGAGGTATTTATGAGCAGGTCGGGCAGCCCCAGCATTTT. Protein product: CASRGIYEQVGQPQHF.

The rearrangement uses TRBV10-2 and TRBJ2-5, with 8 nucleotides matching TRBD1. The length of the CDR3 is 14 residues. V was pared by 8 bases and J by 6 bases, with 11 bases of the junction left unmatched. Germline V lookup: CDR1 WSHSY, CDR2 SAAADI. The CDR3 here is CASPTGDPEQTQYF. DNA for the CDR3: TGCGCCAGCCCGACAGGGGATCCGGAGCAGACCCAGTACTTC.

This clonotype was picked up a small number of times. The chain combines TRBV11-2 with TRBJ2-7; D could derive from TRBD1 or TRBD2 (5 bases each). The V gene's germline CDR1 is SGHAT and CDR2 FQNNGV. The germline V and J ends were trimmed by 4 bases and 0 bases, with 16 bases remaining between them. The length of the CDR3 is 16 residues. CDR3 protein: CASSSGRPASSYEQYF. The CDR3, as DNA: TGTGCCAGCAGCTCGGGACGGCCAGCTAGCTCCTACGAGCAGTACTTC.

The chain has TRBV6-5 and TRBJ2-2; the D is unclear. This CDR3 has 14 amino acids. Trimming removed 6 bases at V and 6 bases at J, with 14 bases between. Germline V gives CDR1 MNHEY, CDR2 SVGAGI. In DNA form, the CDR3 reads TGTGCCAGCAGCATTCGATTTCGCCCCGGGGAGCTGTTTTTT. Its translation: CASSIRFRPGELFF.

Turning to this clonotype: Possible read error: a much larger clone is one base away. The chain is built from TRBV7-2 and TRBJ2-7; 9 bases agree with TRBD1. CDR3 length: 15 residues. Germline loops: CDR1 SGHTA, CDR2 FQGNSA. For the CDR3, the DNA is TGTGCCAGCAGCACCAGGACAGGGGTTTGGGACGAGCAGTGCTTC. This translates into CASSTRTGVWDEQCF.

As concerns this clonotype: Relative to the germline gene, one junction end is altered; a read error may explain this. The J gene is TRBJ2-3, the V gene TRBV10-3; 12 bases fit TRBD2. Germline assignment: CDR1 ENHRY and CDR2 SYGVKD. The CDR3 length is 16 residues. CDR3 coding DNA: TGTGCCAGCAGTGCACGGACTAGCGGGAACACAGATACGCAGTATTTT. Its protein product is CASSARTSGNTDTQYF.

This chain uses TRBV6-2 or TRBV6-3 with TRBJ1-5; no definite D call. V was trimmed by 6 bases and J by 2 bases, leaving 14 bases between them. There are 15 residues in the CDR3. Germline V gene data show CDR1 as MNHEY and CDR2 as SVGEGT. CDR3 sequence reads: CASSRATRGNQPQHF. The CDR3 nucleotides are TGTGCCAGCAGCCGGGCCACACGTGGCAATCAGCCCCAGCATTTT.

This clonotype was detected ten times or more. The rearrangement uses TRBV10-3 and TRBJ1-5; the D gene is possibly TRBD1 (5 bases). Trimming pared 3 bases from V and 6 bases from J, leaving 9 bases between. The CDR3 loop spans 13 amino acids. Germline CDR1 reads ENHRY; CDR2 reads SYGVKD. The CDR3 loop reads CAISDRAVQPQHF. As DNA, the CDR3 is TGTGCCATCAGTGACAGGGCGGTTCAGCCCCAGCATTTT.

The chain couples TRBV29-1 to TRBJ2-7, with 9 bases aligning to TRBD1. The CDR3 length is 12 residues. Losses at the gene ends were 7 bases for V and 5 bases for J; bases not matched to a gene: 6. The germline gives CDR1 SQVTM, CDR2 ANQGSEA. In DNA form, the CDR3 reads TGCAGCGCCGGGACAGGGTTCCACGAGCAGTACTTC. It yields the protein CSAGTGFHEQYF.

This clonotype has a count of ten or more. An end of the junction does not agree with germline; a read error may underlie this. The chain has TRBV7-2 and TRBJ2-5; no clear D gene. The germline V gene has CDR1 SGHTA and CDR2 FQGNSA. The CDR3 runs 13 residues. DNA of the CDR3: TGTGCCAGCAGCTTAACCCCGCGGACGCCATCAGTCTTC. Translated, it gives CASSLTPRTPSVF.